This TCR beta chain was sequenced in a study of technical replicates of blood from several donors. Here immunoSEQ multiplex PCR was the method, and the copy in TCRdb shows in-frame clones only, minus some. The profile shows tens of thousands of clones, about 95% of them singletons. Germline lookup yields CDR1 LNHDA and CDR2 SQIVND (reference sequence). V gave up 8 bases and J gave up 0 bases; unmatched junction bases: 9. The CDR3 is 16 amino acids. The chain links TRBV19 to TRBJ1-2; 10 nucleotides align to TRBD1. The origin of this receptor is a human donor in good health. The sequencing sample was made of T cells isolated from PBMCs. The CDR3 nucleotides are TGTGCCAGTGTTCGGGACAGGGGACCTGCTAACTATGGCTACACCTTC. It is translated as CASVRDRGPANYGYTF.